This TCR beta chain was recovered during a study of T cells in women clearing cervical HPV infection. About the research overall: Control women cleared a single incident HPV16 infection within 12 months.

Prevalent HPV16 infections were excluded; only incident single HPV16 infections included. With respect to this clone: Its antigen is unidentified. The CDR3 is cut off 3 residues early in the read; its end comes from the germline J gene.

Average input was roughly 1,200 ng genomic DNA for immunoSEQ TCR beta CDR3 amplification. Measured with immunoSEQ multiplex PCR; TCRdb has only the in-frame clones, and not every one. This table holds fewer than 20,000 clones. The CDR3 extends over 17 amino acids. The V and J ends lost 0 bases and 4 bases, in that order; junction bases with no gene match: 10. Germline V gives CDR1 SGDLS, CDR2 YYNGEE. Findings and caveats of the study: Associations may precede or follow infection; HPV-specific or memory T cells were not isolated.

Sequences were obtained from blood buffy coat. This receptor was taken from a woman between 18 and 70 years old with a cervical HPV16 infection that either progressed to CIN3+ or cleared (not recorded which). V and J are TRBV9 and TRBJ2-5; 9 bases fit TRBD2. This CDR3 is CASSVGIAAGGPETQYF. The DNA read from the CDR3 is TGTGCCAGCAGCGTAGGGATTGCGGCGGGAGGGCCAGAGACC. The complete variable domain, with remaining parts taken from reference TRBV9 and TRBJ2-5, reads DSGVTQTPKHLITATGQRVTLRCSPRSGDLSVYWYQQSLDQGLQFLIQYYNGEERAKGNILERFSAQQFPDLHSELNLSSLELGDSALYFCASSVGIAAGGPETQYFGPGTRLLVL.